This entry describes one T cell receptor beta chain. Its antigen is unidentified. V dropped 3 bases and J dropped 4 bases, with 24 bases sitting between them. Germline-derived CDR1 and CDR2 are SEHNR and FQNEAQ (reference sequence). The CDR3 is made up of 18 amino acids. Specified treatment: oral pan-JAK inhibitor, 5-10 mg twice daily. Specimens obtained from alopecia areata patients comprised lesional scalp punch biopsies and peripheral blood. The authors extracted RNA and reverse transcribed it into cDNA as the sequencing template. Measured with immunoSEQ multiplex PCR; TCRdb has only the in-frame clones, and not every one. The sample gives about 140,000 clones, roughly 86% of which show up once; roughly an eighth is in the top ten. This specimen comes from a study of CD8+ T cells in alopecia areata. Study outcomes and limitations: Elevated clonality characterized lesional scalp relative to normal scalp, particularly in alopecia totalis/universalis. Among the 100 top clones, expanded CD8+ clones, like scalp clonality, were significantly decreased by tofacitinib.

J is TRBJ1-2 and V is TRBV7-9; D unclear. The material was CD8+ T cells sorted from blood, obtained at week 4, from a patient treated with tofacitinib. This clonotype was obtained from a human donor with alopecia areata. CDR3 sequence: CASSLEEVFIPVFYGYTF. CDR3 coding DNA: TGTGCCAGCAGCTTGGAAGAGGTCTTTATCCCGGTTTTCTATGGCTACACCTTC. The full variable domain, in which reference TRBV7-9 and TRBJ1-2 provide the parts outside the CDR3, is DTGVSQNPRHKITKRGQNVTFRCDPISEHNRLYWYRQTLGQGPEFLTYFQNEAQLEKSRLLSDRFSAERPKGSFSTLEIQRTEQGDSAMYLCASSLEEVFIPVFYGYTFGSGTRLTVV.